This T cell receptor (beta chain) was observed in a study of cytomegalovirus exposure and HLA in healthy donors. As to this clone: Its antigen remains unidentified.

The PCR contained 60 Vbeta and 13 Jbeta primers. TCRdb's table, derived via immunoSEQ multiplex PCR, lists solely in-frame clones and lacks some. This table holds approximately 240,000 clones, about three quarters found once. The CDR3 has 17 amino acids. The V gene's germline CDR1 is SGHRS and CDR2 YFSETQ. The V gene end was trimmed by 2 bases and the J gene end by 4 bases; junction bases not matched to a gene: 6. Study findings and constraints: Researchers counted around 180 TCR beta chains as cytomegalovirus-associated.

The V call is TRBV5-1, the J call TRBJ2-3, with 14 bases matching TRBD2. Sequencing was performed on PBMCs. The receptor was isolated from a woman aged 55-70 years in good health and CMV-seropositive. The chain's CDR3 is CASSFLGTSGRADTQYF. The CDR3 bases are TGCGCCAGCAGCTTTCTCGGGACTAGCGGGAGAGCAGATACGCAGTATTTT.